These 17 T cell receptor beta chains share one sample of origin, sequenced in a study of blood T cell repertoires in COVID-19. Assay used: immunoSEQ multiplex PCR; TCRdb lists only in-frame clones, some missing. The table lists more than 65,000 clones, over 80% of them singletons, with around 6.7% in the top ten. Sample: peripheral blood. These receptor sequences come from a woman in her forties or fifties with acute or convalescent COVID-19.

The rearrangement joins TRBV4-1 to TRBJ2-3; 9 nucleotides line up with TRBD2. From germline, CDR1 is MGHRA and CDR2 YSYEKL. CDR3 size: 15 residues. J lost 8 bases, V lost 0 bases, and 6 bases had no gene match. The CDR3 DNA is TGCGCCAGCAGCCAAGATCGGGCTAGCGGGGTTACGCAGTATTTT. Protein sequence: CASSQDRASGVTQYF.

The genes are TRBV29-1 and TRBJ1-1; D is uncertain. Per germline, CDR1 SQVTM and CDR2 ANQGSEA. V lost 1 base, J lost 8 bases, and 8 bases lay in between. The CDR3 totals 11 residues. As DNA, the CDR3 is TGCAGCGTTGAAGGCCAGAAAGAAGCTTTCTTT. Translated, it gives CSVEGQKEAFF.

This sequence joins TRBV20-1 and TRBJ2-3, with 11 bases matching TRBD2. Trimming cost V 5 bases and J 11 bases; bases outside gene matches: 3. Germline-derived CDR1 and CDR2 are DFQATT and SNEGSKA (reference sequence). The CDR3 has 11 residues. CDR3 sequence (DNA): TGCAGTGCTTTTAGCGGGGGGGTGCAGTATTTT. The encoded protein is CSAFSGGVQYF.

The V call is TRBV30, the J call TRBJ2-5; 10 nucleotides agree with TRBD2. The germline gives CDR1 GTSNPN, CDR2 SVGIG (reference sequence). The CDR3 spans 13 residues. V shed 8 bases, J shed 3 bases, and the junction held 6 bases outside the gene matches. CDR3 DNA: TGTGCCACGACCGGACTAGCGGAAGAGACCCAGTACTTC. Translation: CATTGLAEETQYF.

The V and J genes are TRBV6-6 and TRBJ2-7; 7 nucleotides align to TRBD1. Germline assignment: CDR1 MNHNY and CDR2 SVGAGI (reference sequence). The V and J ends lost 6 bases and 3 bases, in that order; junction bases with no gene match: 5. CDR3 length: 13 residues. Here the CDR3 reads CASSPGTVYEQYF. In nucleotides, the CDR3 is TGTGCCAGCAGCCCCGGGACAGTCTACGAGCAGTACTTC.

This chain uses TRBV24-1 with TRBJ2-7, with 8 bases identical to TRBD1. V shed 7 bases and J 4 bases; nucleotides not matched to a gene: 11. The CDR3 has 15 residues. Germline lookup yields CDR1 KGHDR and CDR2 SFDVKD. The CDR3 reads CATSPGQGPGYEQYF. The CDR3 coding sequence is TGTGCCACCAGCCCTGGACAGGGTCCTGGTTACGAGCAGTACTTC.

This chain connects TRBV5-1 to TRBJ1-1; 8 positions agree with TRBD1. Trimming took 4 bases from V and 0 from J; bases not matched to a gene: 11. This CDR3 is 17 amino acids long. Germline V gives CDR1 SGHRS, CDR2 YFSETQ. The CDR3 nucleotides are TGCGCCAGCAGCCTGGAGCTGACAGGGGCCTTGAACACTGAAGCTTTCTTT. This codes for CASSLELTGALNTEAFF. The full variable domain, rest sourced from reference TRBV5-1 and TRBJ1-1, is KAGVTQTPRYLIKTRGQQVTLSCSPISGHRSVSWYQQTPGQGLQFLFEYFSETQRNKGNFPGRFSGRQFSNSRSEMNVSTLELGDSALYLCASSLELTGALNTEAFFGQGTRLTVV.

The chain recombines TRBV5-4 with TRBJ2-2; no definite D call. The CDR3 is 12 amino acids. Trimming removed 0 bases from V and 6 bases from J, with 3 bases in between. CDR1 is SGHNT and CDR2 is YYREEE in the germline V gene (reference sequence). The CDR3 is CASSLAAGELFF. The DNA of the CDR3 is TGTGCCAGCAGCTTGGCCGCCGGGGAGCTGTTTTTT.

The chain carries TRBV18 and TRBJ2-7, with 8 bases lining up with TRBD1. Unmatched junction bases numbered 2, after V lost 4 bases and J lost 0 bases. CDR1 is KGHSH and CDR2 is LQKENI in the germline V gene. The CDR3 is 14 residues long. The CDR3 region is CASSLTGASYEQYF. CDR3 in DNA: TGTGCCAGCTCACTGACAGGGGCCTCCTACGAGCAGTACTTC.

CDR3 residues: CAWSGLAGGQFF. The CDR3 region has the DNA TGTGCCTGGAGTGGACTAGCGGGGGGACAGTTCTTC. The V and J genes are TRBV30 and TRBJ2-1, with 13 bases that match TRBD2. Germline V lookup: CDR1 GTSNPN, CDR2 SVGIG (reference sequence). The J segment lost 13 bases and the V segment lost 1 base, leaving 1 base of the junction unmatched. CDR3 length: 12 amino acids.

The rearrangement joins TRBV2 to TRBJ1-2; the D gene is possibly TRBD1 (5 bases). V was shortened by 6 bases and J by 4 bases, with 21 bases between the two germline ends. This CDR3 is 16 amino acids long. CDR1 SNHLY and CDR2 FYNNEI come from the germline V gene. CDR3 in DNA: TGTGCCAGCAGGATAGGGGCCAGCCAGGGTACCTATGGCTACACCTTC. Amino acids: CASRIGASQGTYGYTF.

The V and J genes are TRBV3-1 (or the pseudogene TRBV3-2) and TRBJ1-5; TRBD1 matches 9 bases. Germline values: CDR1 LGHDT, CDR2 YNNKEL (reference sequence). J gave up 7 bases and V 1 base, and 14 bases lay outside the gene matches. The CDR3 has 18 amino acids. As DNA, the CDR3 is TGTGCCAGCAGCCAAGTCTTCTCCGGGACAGGGAACGGACAGCCCCAGCATTTT. This sequence encodes CASSQVFSGTGNGQPQHF.

This chain joins TRBV11-1 and TRBJ1-1; tentative D call: TRBD1 (6 bases). Germline V gene lookup returns CDR1 SGHAT and CDR2 FQDESV (reference sequence). There are 16 residues in the CDR3. Trimming pared 3 bases from V and 10 bases from J, leaving 24 bases between. CDR3 loop: CASSFLSSQGINRAFF. The CDR3, as DNA: TGTGCCAGCAGCTTCCTTTCGTCACAGGGCATTAATCGAGCTTTCTTT.

A word on this clone: This specimen includes other DNA sequences encoding the same CDR3. The V call is TRBV18, the J call TRBJ1-5; D call uncertain. Germline V gene sequence: CDR1 KGHSH, CDR2 LQKENI. V shed 3 bases and J shed 0 bases, with 6 bases lying between them. This CDR3 has 14 amino acids. The CDR3 loop is CASSPGHSNQPQHF. The CDR3 nucleotides read TGTGCCAGCTCACCGGGCCATAGCAATCAGCCCCAGCATTTT.

The chain has TRBV11-2 and TRBJ1-1; maybe TRBD1 (6 bases). CDR3 length equals 14 residues. V shed 5 bases and J shed 3 bases, with 13 bases lying between them. Germline-derived CDR1 and CDR2 are SGHAT and FQNNGV. For the CDR3, the DNA is TGTGCCAGCAGCACGCACAGGGAATACACTGAAGCTTTCTTT. This encodes CASSTHREYTEAFF.

V and J are TRBV3-1 (or the pseudogene TRBV3-2) and TRBJ2-1; no clear D. Trimming stripped 1 base from V and 3 bases from J, with 10 bases between. The CDR3 sequence is 15 residues long. In germline, CDR1 is LGHDT, CDR2 YNNKEL (reference sequence). The CDR3 here is CASSQVAFNYNEQFF. In nucleotides, the CDR3 is TGTGCCAGCAGCCAAGTAGCATTTAACTACAATGAGCAGTTCTTC.

This clone was observed a handful of times. The chain is built from TRBV7-9 and TRBJ1-3; no definite D call. The CDR3 has 15 amino acids. Germline CDR1 SEHNR, CDR2 FQNEAQ (reference sequence). Trimming removed 2 bases from V and 0 bases from J, with 8 bases in between. The DNA of the CDR3 is TGTGCCAGCAGCTTACGGGTGATCTCTGGAAACACCATATATTTT. Translating it yields CASSLRVISGNTIYF.